The sequence of this T cell receptor beta chain was determined in a study of immune heterogeneity within non-small cell lung tumors. V was shortened by 3 bases and J by 1 base, with 12 bases between the two germline ends. Germline V gene lookup returns CDR1 KGHSH and CDR2 LQKENI. The CDR3 has 15 residues. A first 10-cycle multiplex round used 32 V-gene and 13 J-gene primers on TCR beta CDR3. TCRdb called the multiplex PCR reads again in MiXCR, with one record for every CDR3 protein. In the table there are some 2,500 distinct CDR3 sequences, 45% to 65% of which are singletons. Template came from bulk tumor genomic DNA, at around 600 ng per sample. While surgery was under way, several biopsies spaced far apart were taken per primary tumor. These patients got curative surgery after being newly diagnosed with untreated non-small cell lung cancer. There were some 15 donors in total. They were all newly diagnosed non-small cell lung cancer patients undergoing surgery with curative intent.

This clonotype originated in a man aged 50 to 59 with non-small cell lung cancer. This rearrangement joins TRBV18 to TRBJ1-2; tentatively, D is TRBD1 (5 bases). The sample taken for sequencing was lung tumor tissue. CDR3 in amino acids: CASSPGTALNYGYTF. The CDR3, as DNA: TGTGCCAGCTCACCCGGGACCGCTCTTAACTATGGCTACACCTTC.